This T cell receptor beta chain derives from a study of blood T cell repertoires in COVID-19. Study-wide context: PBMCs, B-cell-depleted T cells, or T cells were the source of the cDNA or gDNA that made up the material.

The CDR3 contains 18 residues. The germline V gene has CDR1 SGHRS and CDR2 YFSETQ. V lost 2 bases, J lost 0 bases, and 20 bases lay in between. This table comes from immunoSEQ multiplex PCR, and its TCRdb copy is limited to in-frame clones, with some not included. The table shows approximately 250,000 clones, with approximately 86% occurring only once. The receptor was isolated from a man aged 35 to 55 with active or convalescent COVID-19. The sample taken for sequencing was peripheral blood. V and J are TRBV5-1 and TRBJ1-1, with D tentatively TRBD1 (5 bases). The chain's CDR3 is CASSLRGPKDSMNTEAFF. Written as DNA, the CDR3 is TGCGCCAGCAGCTTACGTGGCCCGAAAGACAGCATGAACACTGAAGCTTTCTTT. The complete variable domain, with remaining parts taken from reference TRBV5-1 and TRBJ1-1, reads KAGVTQTPRYLIKTRGQQVTLSCSPISGHRSVSWYQQTPGQGLQFLFEYFSETQRNKGNFPGRFSGRQFSNSRSEMNVSTLELGDSALYLCASSLRGPKDSMNTEAFFGQGTRLTVV.